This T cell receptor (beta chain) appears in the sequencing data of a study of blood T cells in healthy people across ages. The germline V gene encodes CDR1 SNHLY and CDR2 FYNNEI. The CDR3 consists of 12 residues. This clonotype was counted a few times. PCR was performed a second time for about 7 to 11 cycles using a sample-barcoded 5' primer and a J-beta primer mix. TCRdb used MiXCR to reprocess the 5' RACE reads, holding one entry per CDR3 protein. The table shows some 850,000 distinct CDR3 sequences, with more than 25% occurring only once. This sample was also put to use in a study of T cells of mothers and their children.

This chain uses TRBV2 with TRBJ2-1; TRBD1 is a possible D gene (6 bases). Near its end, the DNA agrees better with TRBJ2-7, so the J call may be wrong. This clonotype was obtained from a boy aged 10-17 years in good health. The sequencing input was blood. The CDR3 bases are TGTGCCAGCAGAGCCACAGGGAGCGAGCAGTACTTC. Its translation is CASRATGSEQYF.